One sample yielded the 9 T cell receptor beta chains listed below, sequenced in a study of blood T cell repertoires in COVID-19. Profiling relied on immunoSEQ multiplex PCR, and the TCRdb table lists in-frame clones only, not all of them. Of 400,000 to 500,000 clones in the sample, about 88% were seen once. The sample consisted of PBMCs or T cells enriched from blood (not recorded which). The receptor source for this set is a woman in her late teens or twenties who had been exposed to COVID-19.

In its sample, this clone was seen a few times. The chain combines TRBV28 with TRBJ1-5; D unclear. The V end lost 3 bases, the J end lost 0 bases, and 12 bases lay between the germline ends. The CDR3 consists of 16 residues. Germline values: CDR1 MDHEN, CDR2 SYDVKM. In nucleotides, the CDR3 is TGTGCCAGCAGTTTTGCCGGGGATAGTAGCAATCAGCCCCAGCATTTT. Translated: CASSFAGDSSNQPQHF.

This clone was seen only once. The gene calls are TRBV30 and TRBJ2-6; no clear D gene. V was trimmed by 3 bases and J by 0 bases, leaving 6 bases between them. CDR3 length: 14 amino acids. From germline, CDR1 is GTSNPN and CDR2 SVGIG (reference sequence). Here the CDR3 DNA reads TGTGCCTGGAGGAACTACTCTGGGGCCAACGTCCTGACTTTC. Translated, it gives CAWRNYSGANVLTF.

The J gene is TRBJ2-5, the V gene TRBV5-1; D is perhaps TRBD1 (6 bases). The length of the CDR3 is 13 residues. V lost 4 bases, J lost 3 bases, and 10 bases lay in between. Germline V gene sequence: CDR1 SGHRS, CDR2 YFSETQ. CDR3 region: CASSAWTEETQYF. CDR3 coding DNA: TGCGCCAGCAGCGCGTGGACAGAAGAGACCCAGTACTTC.

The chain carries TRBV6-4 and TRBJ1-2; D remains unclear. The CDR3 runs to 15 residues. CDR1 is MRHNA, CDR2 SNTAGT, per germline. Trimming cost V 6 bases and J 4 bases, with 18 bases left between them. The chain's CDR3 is CASSPRTGGGYGYTF. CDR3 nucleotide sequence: TGTGCCAGCAGCCCCCGGACGGGAGGAGGCTATGGCTACACCTTC.

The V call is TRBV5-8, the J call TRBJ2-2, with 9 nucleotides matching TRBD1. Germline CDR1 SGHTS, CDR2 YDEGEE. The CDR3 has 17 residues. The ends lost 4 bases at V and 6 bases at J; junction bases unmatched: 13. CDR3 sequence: CASSIHRGTGISGELFF. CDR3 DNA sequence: TGTGCCAGCAGCATACACAGGGGGACAGGGATTTCCGGGGAGCTGTTTTTT.

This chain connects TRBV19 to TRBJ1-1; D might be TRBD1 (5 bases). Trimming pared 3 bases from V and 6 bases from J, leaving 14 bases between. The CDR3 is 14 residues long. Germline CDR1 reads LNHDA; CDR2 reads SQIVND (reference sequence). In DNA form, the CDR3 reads TGTGCCAGTAGTATTCGGCAGGGCGGACCTGAAGCTTTCTTT. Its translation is CASSIRQGGPEAFF. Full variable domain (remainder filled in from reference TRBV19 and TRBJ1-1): DGGITQSPKYLFRKEGQNVTLSCEQNLNHDAMYWYRQDPGQGLRLIYYSQIVNDFQKGDIAEGYSVSREKKESFPLTVTSAQKNPTAFYLCASSIRQGGPEAFFGQGTRLTVV.

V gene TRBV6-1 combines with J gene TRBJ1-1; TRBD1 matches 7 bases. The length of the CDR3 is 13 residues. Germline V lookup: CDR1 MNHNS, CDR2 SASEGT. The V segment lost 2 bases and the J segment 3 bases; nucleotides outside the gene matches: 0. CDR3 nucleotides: TGTGCCAGCAGTGAACAGGGGGACACTGAAGCTTTCTTT. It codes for CASSEQGDTEAFF.

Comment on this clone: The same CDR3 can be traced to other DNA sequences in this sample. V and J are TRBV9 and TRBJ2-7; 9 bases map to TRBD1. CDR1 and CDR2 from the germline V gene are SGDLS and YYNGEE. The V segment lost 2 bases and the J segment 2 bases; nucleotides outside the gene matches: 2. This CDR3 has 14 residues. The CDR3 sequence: CASSVGDRAYEQYF. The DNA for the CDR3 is TGTGCCAGCAGCGTCGGGGACAGGGCCTACGAGCAGTACTTC.

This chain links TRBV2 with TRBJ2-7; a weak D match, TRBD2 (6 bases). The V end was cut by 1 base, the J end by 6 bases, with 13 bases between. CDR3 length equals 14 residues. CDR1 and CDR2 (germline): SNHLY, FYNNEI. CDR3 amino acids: CASSEEAGVGEQYF. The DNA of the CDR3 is TGTGCCAGCAGTGAAGAAGCGGGTGTTGGCGAGCAGTACTTC.